These 28 T cell receptor beta chains originate from one sample sequenced in a study of blood T cell repertoires in COVID-19. Sequenced by immunoSEQ multiplex PCR; TCRdb stores in-frame clones only, minus some. The profile covers roughly 140,000 clones, with 70% to 85% appearing a single time and roughly 7.9% taken by the ten largest. Material: peripheral blood. These receptors were taken from a woman aged 50 to 65 in a cohort sampled during active or convalescent COVID-19.

The rearrangement uses TRBV6-5 and TRBJ1-4; 8 bases map to TRBD1. The germline V gene has CDR1 MNHEY and CDR2 SVGAGI. The CDR3 is 14 residues long. V was clipped by 6 bases and J by 4 bases; unmatched bases: 4. The CDR3 reads CASSTGGGNEKLFF. In DNA form, the CDR3 reads TGTGCCAGCAGCACAGGGGGGGGTAATGAAAAACTGTTTTTT.

V gene TRBV18 combines with J gene TRBJ1-3; D is perhaps TRBD1 (6 bases). This CDR3 comprises 17 residues. Trimming shortened V by 3 bases and J by 0 bases, and 15 bases separated the two germline ends. Germline loops: CDR1 KGHSH, CDR2 LQKENI. DNA for the CDR3: TGTGCCAGCTCACCGAACAGGGACCGATTCTCTGGAAACACCATATATTTT. Translating gives CASSPNRDRFSGNTIYF.

With respect to this clone: Other nucleotide sequences from this sample produce the same CDR3. CDR3 residues: CASSLSGDQPQHF. DNA for the CDR3: TGTGCCAGCAGTTTGAGCGGGGACCAGCCCCAGCATTTT. This chain joins TRBV12-3 or TRBV12-4 and TRBJ1-5, with D possibly TRBD1 on 5 matching bases. This CDR3 region has 13 residues. V was trimmed by 3 bases and J by 7 bases, leaving 10 bases between them.

This rearrangement joins TRBV19 to TRBJ1-1, with a tentative D call TRBD1 (5 bases). This CDR3 spans 13 amino acids. Trimming stripped 9 bases from V and 4 bases from J, with 15 bases between. Looked up from germline, CDR1 is LNHDA and CDR2 is SQIVND (reference sequence). The CDR3 region has the DNA TGTGCCAGCATAGGGGTCACGGGCACTGAAGCTTTCTTT. Protein sequence: CASIGVTGTEAFF. Based on the CDR3 plus reference TRBV19 and TRBJ1-1, the full variable domain is DGGITQSPKYLFRKEGQNVTLSCEQNLNHDAMYWYRQDPGQGLRLIYYSQIVNDFQKGDIAEGYSVSREKKESFPLTVTSAQKNPTAFYLCASIGVTGTEAFFGQGTRLTVV.

This rearrangement joins TRBV27 to TRBJ2-3; 12 bases line up with TRBD2. The trim removed 3 bases at V and 6 bases at J, leaving 16 bases unmatched. Germline lookup yields CDR1 MNHEY and CDR2 SMNVEV (reference sequence). The CDR3 covers 19 residues. The CDR3 sequence is CASSFVTSGGHPTVDTQYF. DNA for the CDR3: TGTGCCAGCAGTTTCGTGACTAGCGGGGGACACCCTACTGTTGATACGCAGTATTTT.

The rearrangement links TRBV5-6 to TRBJ2-5, with D tentatively TRBD1 (6 bases). This CDR3 contains 15 residues. Trimming removed 1 base at V and 5 bases at J, with 15 bases between. Germline V lookup: CDR1 SGHDT, CDR2 YYEEEE. The CDR3 nucleotides read TGTGCCAGCAGCTTGCCTAGGGGGTTTTTGGAGACCCAGTACTTC. It is translated as CASSLPRGFLETQYF.

The CDR3 DNA follows: TGTGCCAGCAGCGAGGAAAGGAGGCCCTATGGCTACACCTTC. As protein: CASSEERRPYGYTF. The chain uses TRBV5-6 and TRBJ1-2; D is uncertain. Per germline, CDR1 SGHDT and CDR2 YYEEEE. With 4 bases removed from V and 4 bases from J, the gap between germline ends came to 14 bases. This CDR3 has 14 residues.

The chain recombines TRBV24-1 with TRBJ2-1, with a tentative D call TRBD1 (5 bases). Germline V gives CDR1 KGHDR, CDR2 SFDVKD. The CDR3 totals 13 residues. Trimming stripped 6 bases from V and 10 bases from J, with 15 bases between. The CDR3: CATSWSGTGEQFF. In DNA, the CDR3 is TGTGCCACCAGTTGGAGTGGAACAGGCGAGCAGTTCTTC.

CDR3 region: CAISESSREAFF. CDR3 in DNA: TGTGCCATCAGTGAGTCAAGTCGGGAAGCTTTCTTT. The genes are TRBV10-3 and TRBJ1-1; D ambiguous. The CDR3 covers 12 residues. CDR1 is ENHRY and CDR2 is SYGVKD in the germline V gene. Trimming left V 0 bases short and J 8 bases short, with 7 bases between.

CDR3 bases: TGTGCCAGCAGCTCAGGGGACAGCGGCTACACCTTC. Protein sequence: CASSSGDSGYTF. The chain joins TRBV7-9 to TRBJ1-2; 7 bases are shared with TRBD1. The CDR3 spans 12 residues. V lost 4 bases, J lost 8 bases, and 4 bases stayed unmatched. CDR1 is SEHNR, CDR2 FQNEAQ, per germline (reference sequence).

The rearrangement uses TRBV29-1 and TRBJ1-2; 11 nucleotides align to TRBD1. CDR1 SQVTM and CDR2 ANQGSEA come from the germline V gene. The CDR3 has 13 amino acids. Unmatched junction bases numbered 8, after V lost 7 bases and J lost 7 bases. The CDR3 DNA follows: TGCAGCGCTGGACAGGGGGCGCCTCGTGGCTACACCTTC. Encoded protein: CSAGQGAPRGYTF.

The rearrangement joins TRBV28 to TRBJ2-5; TRBD2 matches at 12 bases. V was pared by 5 bases and J by 5 bases, with 9 bases of the junction left unmatched. This CDR3 is 16 amino acids long. The V gene's germline CDR1 is MDHEN and CDR2 SYDVKM. The CDR3 coding sequence is TGTGCCAGCAGTGCGTGGACTAGCGGGGAGGAGGAGACCCAGTACTTC. This encodes CASSAWTSGEEETQYF.

This clone was found a few times. The chain uses TRBV18 and TRBJ2-1; the D gene is possibly TRBD1 (6 bases). Germline-derived CDR1 and CDR2 are KGHSH and LQKENI. Deletions cut 0 bases from V and 0 bases from J, with 12 bases between. The CDR3 is 17 amino acids. This CDR3 is CASSPPQGYSSYNEQFF. The CDR3 DNA reads TGTGCCAGCTCACCACCGCAGGGGTATAGCTCCTACAATGAGCAGTTCTTC. The complete variable domain, with remaining parts taken from reference TRBV18 and TRBJ2-1, reads NAGVMQNPRHLVRRRGQEARLRCSPMKGHSHVYWYRQLPEEGLKFMVYLQKENIIDESGMPKERFSAEFPKEGPSILRIQQVVRGDSAAYFCASSPPQGYSSYNEQFFGPGTRLTVL.

This clone was seen more than once but under ten times. The chain has TRBV10-1 and TRBJ2-5; no clear D. The CDR3 has 15 residues. CDR1 is WNHNN, CDR2 SYGVQD, per germline (reference sequence). V gave up 10 bases and J gave up 2 bases, with 20 bases separating them. The CDR3 reads CATNPLFLVQETQYF. The CDR3 DNA reads TGCGCCACCAATCCCCTATTTCTGGTGCAAGAGACCCAGTACTTC.

The chain employs TRBV9 and TRBJ2-1, with D possibly TRBD2 on 6 matching bases. The V end was cut by 0 bases, the J end by 8 bases, with 6 bases between. Looked up from germline, CDR1 is SGDLS and CDR2 is YYNGEE. This CDR3 has 12 amino acids. The CDR3 sequence is CASSVAGDEQFF. Here the CDR3 DNA reads TGTGCCAGCAGCGTAGCGGGAGATGAGCAGTTCTTC.

CDR3 sequence (DNA): TGTGCCAGCAGCCAAGAAGTGACTAGCGGGGGAGAGCAGTACTTC. Translating gives CASSQEVTSGGEQYF. The chain is built from TRBV4-2 and TRBJ2-7; 12 bases map to TRBD2. The CDR3 runs 15 residues. Germline lookup yields CDR1 LGHNA and CDR2 YNFKEQ. With V trimmed by 0 bases and J by 7 bases, 4 bases remained unmatched.

This CDR3 reads CASSTTVNTEAFF. DNA for the CDR3: TGTGCCAGTAGCACCACAGTGAACACTGAAGCTTTCTTT. The rearrangement uses TRBV19 and TRBJ1-1; no clear D gene. Germline CDR1 is LNHDA and CDR2 is SQIVND (reference sequence). This CDR3 spans 13 amino acids. Trimming took 6 bases from V and 0 from J, leaving 8 bases between them.

V gene TRBV7-9 combines with J gene TRBJ2-7; no definite D call. V lost 1 base and J 4 bases, leaving 14 bases between the germline ends. CDR1 is SEHNR and CDR2 is FQNEAQ in the germline V gene (reference sequence). CDR3 length: 15 residues. In DNA, the CDR3 is TGTGCCAGCAGCTTAGGCCGAGACATAGGATACGAGCAGTACTTC. Protein: CASSLGRDIGYEQYF.

V usage is TRBV24-1 and J usage is TRBJ2-3, with 11 bases identical to TRBD2. The CDR3 loop spans 17 amino acids. Unmatched junction bases numbered 12, after V lost 4 bases and J lost 7 bases. Germline assignment: CDR1 KGHDR and CDR2 SFDVKD. The CDR3 DNA reads as TGTGCCACCAGTGACCCGGGTCGCGCTAGCGGGGGGAATACGCAGTATTTT. It specifies CATSDPGRASGGNTQYF.

The V gene is TRBV5-1, the J gene TRBJ1-2, with a tentative D call TRBD1 (6 bases). Trimming shortened V by 4 bases and J by 9 bases, and 16 bases separated the two germline ends. This CDR3 region has 13 residues. In germline, CDR1 is SGHRS, CDR2 YFSETQ. This CDR3 reads CASSSDQRGSYTF. CDR3 in DNA: TGCGCCAGCAGCAGCGACCAGAGGGGGAGCTACACCTTC.

This chain connects TRBV20-1 to TRBJ2-7; 7 nucleotides match TRBD2. The CDR3 sequence is 15 residues long. V lost 3 bases and J lost 6; bases outside the gene matches: 14. Per the germline V gene, CDR1 is DFQATT and CDR2 is SNEGSKA (reference sequence). The DNA of the CDR3 is TGCAGTGCTAGTGGGGGTTGGGCGGGGGAAGGCGAGCAGTACTTC. Its protein product is CSASGGWAGEGEQYF.

The sample holds one count of this clone. This chain uses TRBV7-2 with TRBJ2-7, with TRBD2 identical over 10 bases. Losses at the gene ends were 6 bases for V and 4 bases for J; bases not matched to a gene: 12. The germline CDR1 and CDR2 sequences are SGHTA and FQGNSA. There are 16 residues in the CDR3. The DNA of the CDR3 is TGTGCCAGCAGTAAGACTGCTAGCGGGGGAGCTTACGAGCAGTACTTC. As protein: CASSKTASGGAYEQYF.

This clone has more than one count but fewer than ten. The chain uses TRBV5-1 and TRBJ1-4, with D perhaps matching TRBD1 (5 bases). V was pared by 7 bases and J by 10 bases, with 23 bases between. The CDR3 has 15 amino acids. Per the germline V gene, CDR1 is SGHRS and CDR2 is YFSETQ. The CDR3 DNA reads as TGCGCCAGCCATCCTTCCCCGGGGGAGGTCGGAAAACTGTTTTTT. Translating gives CASHPSPGEVGKLFF.

This chain uses TRBV4-1 with TRBJ1-5, with a weak D call TRBD1 (6 bases). CDR1 and CDR2 (germline): MGHRA, YSYEKL. The length of the CDR3 is 15 residues. The ends were cut back, 2 bases at V and 2 bases at J, with 10 bases in the middle. In DNA form, the CDR3 reads TGCGCCAGCAGCCAACAGGACAGTGGCAATCAGCCCCAGCATTTT. Its translation is CASSQQDSGNQPQHF.

The J gene is TRBJ1-1, the V gene TRBV6-5, with 9 bases matching TRBD1. V was pared by 5 bases and J by 4 bases, with 2 bases of the junction left unmatched. The CDR3 totals 13 residues. Per germline, CDR1 MNHEY and CDR2 SVGAGI. CDR3 nucleotide sequence: TGTGCCAGCAGTATGGACAGGGGCACTGAAGCTTTCTTT. As protein: CASSMDRGTEAFF.

The CDR3 DNA sequence: TGTGCCAGCAGCAGAGACTATGGCTACACCTTC. Translated: CASSRDYGYTF. The chain couples TRBV7-6 to TRBJ1-2; D gene unclear. V was pared by 5 bases and J by 3 bases, with 4 bases between. The germline V gene encodes CDR1 SGHVS and CDR2 FNYEAQ. The length of the CDR3 is 11 residues.

J is TRBJ1-1 and V is TRBV30, with 7 bases matching TRBD1. This CDR3 region has 15 residues. Germline CDR1 GTSNPN, CDR2 SVGIG (reference sequence). Trimming took 0 bases from V and 4 from J; bases not matched to a gene: 8. CDR3 amino acids: CAWSVKGAWGTEAFF. The CDR3 bases are TGTGCCTGGAGTGTTAAGGGGGCTTGGGGCACTGAAGCTTTCTTT.

This clone was seen a few times. The J gene is TRBJ1-5, the V gene TRBV10-3; D gene uncertain. The CDR3 consists of 12 residues. CDR1 ENHRY and CDR2 SYGVKD come from the germline V gene. Between the trimmed V and J ends, which lost 4 bases and 6 bases, there was a span of 7 bases. The CDR3 loop is CAISVGSQPQHF. The CDR3 bases are TGTGCCATCAGTGTTGGGAGTCAGCCCCAGCATTTT.